This entry is about one T cell receptor beta chain. The antigen is not known. This entry is derived from a study of neoadjuvant anti-PD-1 for oral cavity cancer. The overall study: Patients without progression got a fourth dose around day 43. Study-wide results and caveats: Post-nivolumab, blood T cell clonality was significantly elevated in non-responders.

PBMC libraries mostly used approximately 0.5 ug of input genomic DNA, with six replicates per sample. The assay was immunoSEQ multiplex PCR, and TCRdb's table has in-frame clones only and misses some. There are 30,000 to 35,000 clones in the sample; 85% to 90% occur only once, and 3.5% to 4.5% lies in the top ten. Stage II-IVA oral cavity squamous cell carcinoma was new and untreated by systemic or radiation therapy. The CDR3 totals 16 residues. The J segment lost 3 bases and the V segment lost 1 base, leaving 8 bases of the junction unmatched. The germline gives CDR1 MGHRA, CDR2 YSYEKL. The input for sequencing was PBMCs, taken before nivolumab (anti-PD-1) treatment. The TCR sequence derives from a person aged 35-80 years with oral cavity squamous cell carcinoma. The gene calls are TRBV4-1 and TRBJ2-7, with 8 nucleotides matching TRBD2. Written as DNA, the CDR3 is TGCGCCAGCAGCCAAGGCCAACTAGCGGCTGGCTACGAGCAGTACTTC. Protein product: CASSQGQLAAGYEQYF.